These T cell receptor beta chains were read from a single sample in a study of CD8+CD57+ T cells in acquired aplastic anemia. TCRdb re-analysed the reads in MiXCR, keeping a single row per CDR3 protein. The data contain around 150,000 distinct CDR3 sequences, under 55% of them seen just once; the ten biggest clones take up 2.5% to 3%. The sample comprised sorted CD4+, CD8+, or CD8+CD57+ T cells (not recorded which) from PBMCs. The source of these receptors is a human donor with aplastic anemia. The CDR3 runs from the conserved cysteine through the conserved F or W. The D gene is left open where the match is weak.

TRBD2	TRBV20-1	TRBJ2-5	CSARDQRLAGGFYQKTQYF
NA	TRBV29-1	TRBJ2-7	CSVASGASSYEQYF
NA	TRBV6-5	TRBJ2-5	CASSPRLAVYQETQYF
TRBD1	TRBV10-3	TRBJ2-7	CAIGGTGIYEQYF
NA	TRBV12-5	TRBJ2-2	CASVLQGFDTGELFF
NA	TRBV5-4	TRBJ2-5	CASSVGFRAGETQYF
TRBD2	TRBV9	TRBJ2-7	CASSVAPSGRLYEQYF
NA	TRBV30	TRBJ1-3	CAWTLTASGNTIYF
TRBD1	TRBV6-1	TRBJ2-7	CATQRDRVTYEQYF
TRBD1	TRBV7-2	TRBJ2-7	CASSLPGQGGEQYF
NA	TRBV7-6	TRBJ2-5	CASSSQGGLRETQYF
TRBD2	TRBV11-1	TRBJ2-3	CASSFGGSSGRSPRTDTQYF
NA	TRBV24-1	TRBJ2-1	CATGPGGTGNEQFF
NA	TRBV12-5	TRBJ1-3	CASGLVTPAATIYF
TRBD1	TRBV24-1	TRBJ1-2	CATSDRDRGQDGYTF
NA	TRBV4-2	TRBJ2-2	CASSRPEGGELFF
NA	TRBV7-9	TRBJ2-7	CASREGQLSSYEQYF
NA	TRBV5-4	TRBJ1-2	CASSTDSTLDYGYTF
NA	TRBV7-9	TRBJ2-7	CALAQEGDYEQYF
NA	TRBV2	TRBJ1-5	CASMTQGGSNQPQHF
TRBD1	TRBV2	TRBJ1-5	CASGEGTGNQPQHF
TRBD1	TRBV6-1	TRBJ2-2	CASSDLRTGNTGELFF
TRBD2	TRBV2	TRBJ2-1	CASSDRAGVTPNEQFF
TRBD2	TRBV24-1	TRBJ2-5	CATSEGGGYQETQYF
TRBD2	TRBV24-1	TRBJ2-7	CAASSLLRGDYEQYF
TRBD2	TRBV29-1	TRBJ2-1	CSIAAAGGPGEQFF
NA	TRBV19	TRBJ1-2	CASSTLDSNYGYTF
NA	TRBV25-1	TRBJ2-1	CASSGRNEQFF
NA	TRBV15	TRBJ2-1	CATSRGRSSYNEQFF
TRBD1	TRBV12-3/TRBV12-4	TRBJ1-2	CASSRDRARANYGYTF
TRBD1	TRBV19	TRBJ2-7	CASSTGTGSEQYF
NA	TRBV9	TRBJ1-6	CASSVVGEVPLHF
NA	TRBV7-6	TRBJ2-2	CASSPTPNPGELFF
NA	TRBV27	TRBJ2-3	CASKTPTDFTDTQYF
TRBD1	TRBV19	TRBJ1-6	CASRETGNKLSPLHF
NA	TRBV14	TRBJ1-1	CASSQDLRLTVVF
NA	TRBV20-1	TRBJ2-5	CSASSTIRQETQYF
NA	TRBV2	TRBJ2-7	CASSITAFSYEQYF
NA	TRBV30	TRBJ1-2	CAWRRDNYGYTF
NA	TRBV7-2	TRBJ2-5	CASSLGWETQYF
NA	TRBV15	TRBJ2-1	CATSRDGLSYNEQFF